Sequencing of this T cell receptor beta chain was carried out in a study of blood T cell repertoires in COVID-19. Across the study: From T cells, B-cell-depleted T cells, or PBMCs came the material, which was cDNA or gDNA.

The CDR3 totals 15 residues. Germline-derived CDR1 and CDR2 are LNHDA and SQIVND (reference sequence). V lost 3 bases to trimming and J lost 3 bases, with 12 bases between them. Sequencing was performed with immunoSEQ multiplex PCR; in TCRdb, only in-frame clones are kept and a portion is missing. The sample contains 190,000 or so clones, under 85% of which appear only once. The sample holds one count of this clone. The specimen was peripheral blood. J is TRBJ2-1 and V is TRBV19, with D maybe TRBD2 (6 bases). This receptor was taken from an elderly woman with acute or convalescent COVID-19. The CDR3 is CASSISGTGYNEQFF. CDR3 coding DNA: TGTGCCAGTAGTATTAGTGGGACTGGCTACAATGAGCAGTTCTTC.